This T cell receptor beta chain came from a study of T cells in Graves' hyperthyroidism and ophthalmopathy. Germline CDR1 and CDR2: MGHRA and YSYEKL. Trimming shortened V by 0 bases and J by 4 bases, and 9 bases separated the two germline ends. This CDR3 is 14 amino acids long. From RNA transcripts, TCR beta CDR3 regions were amplified. Primed by the HTBI set, a first-round RT-PCR was run on the TCR CDR3. TCRdb passed the multiplex PCR reads through MiXCR, listing each CDR3 protein once. The repertoire includes 700,000 or so distinct CDR3 sequences, roughly 15% of them detected once, and around 8% sits in the top ten.

This clonotype originated in a man aged 18 to 29 with Graves' hyperthyroidism. Material for sequencing was blood. V gene TRBV4-1 combines with J gene TRBJ1-2, with D uncertain. This chain's CDR3 is CASSQDSRGYGYTF. CDR3 nucleotides: TGCGCCAGCAGCCAAGATAGTCGCGGCTATGGCTACACCTTC.